This is a list of T cell receptor beta chains from one sample in a study of T-cell reconstitution after alpha-beta-depleted transplantation in children. MiXCR was run by TCRdb on the PCR reads, yielding one entry per CDR3 protein. The table includes 750,000 to 950,000 distinct CDR3 sequences, approximately 15% detected once. The sample was PBMCs, mostly from graft donor cells, taken 360 days after TCRalphabeta/CD19-depleted stem cell transplant. These receptors came from a male patient aged 5 to 17 who had a stem cell transplant for acute lymphoblastic leukemia, so the T cells may come from the graft donor. The CDR3 runs from the conserved cysteine through the conserved F or W. Fields, in order: D gene, J gene, V gene, CDR3 protein. D genes are given only for firm matches.

d_call: -
j_call: TRBJ1-5
v_call: TRBV18
cdr3_aa: CASSPPGRLSNQPQHF

d_call: -
j_call: TRBJ2-7
v_call: TRBV6-5
cdr3_aa: CASSYVRDLYEQYF

d_call: -
j_call: TRBJ2-7
v_call: TRBV24-1
cdr3_aa: CATSDLAGLVGPFSYEQYF

d_call: -
j_call: TRBJ2-6
v_call: TRBV11-1
cdr3_aa: CASSLVPYQGTRLKANVQTF

d_call: TRBD2
j_call: TRBJ2-3
v_call: TRBV27
cdr3_aa: CASSSSGLAGGSLLNF

d_call: -
j_call: TRBJ2-5
v_call: TRBV7-8
cdr3_aa: CASSSRPRRETQYF

d_call: -
j_call: TRBJ2-6
v_call: TRBV2
cdr3_aa: CASSESGSSGANVLTF

d_call: -
j_call: TRBJ2-7
v_call: TRBV4-1
cdr3_aa: CASSQDLGYEQYF

d_call: TRBD2
j_call: TRBJ2-1
v_call: TRBV27
cdr3_aa: CASSLNPPRGLAGANEQFF

d_call: -
j_call: TRBJ1-6
v_call: TRBV20-1
cdr3_aa: CSAWAQSVLHF

d_call: TRBD1
j_call: TRBJ2-1
v_call: TRBV14
cdr3_aa: CASSPKFGTGASNEQFF

d_call: -
j_call: TRBJ2-3
v_call: TRBV29-1
cdr3_aa: CSVERGTGTDTQYF

d_call: -
j_call: TRBJ2-5
v_call: TRBV4-2
cdr3_aa: CASSQRDTRFQETQYF

d_call: TRBD2
j_call: TRBJ2-1
v_call: TRBV20-1
cdr3_aa: CSASKPSGSHEQFF

d_call: TRBD2
j_call: TRBJ2-2
v_call: TRBV6-2/TRBV6-3
cdr3_aa: CASRRLAGTGELFF

d_call: -
j_call: TRBJ2-2
v_call: TRBV7-9
cdr3_aa: CASSLRGTANTGELFF

d_call: -
j_call: TRBJ2-6
v_call: TRBV5-1
cdr3_aa: CASRGTTGANVLTF

d_call: -
j_call: TRBJ2-7
v_call: TRBV12-3/TRBV12-4
cdr3_aa: CASSLGSAASYEQYF

d_call: -
j_call: TRBJ2-2
v_call: TRBV5-1
cdr3_aa: CASSTDNGELFF

d_call: -
j_call: TRBJ2-7
v_call: TRBV11-1
cdr3_aa: CASSLGSFFSYEQYF